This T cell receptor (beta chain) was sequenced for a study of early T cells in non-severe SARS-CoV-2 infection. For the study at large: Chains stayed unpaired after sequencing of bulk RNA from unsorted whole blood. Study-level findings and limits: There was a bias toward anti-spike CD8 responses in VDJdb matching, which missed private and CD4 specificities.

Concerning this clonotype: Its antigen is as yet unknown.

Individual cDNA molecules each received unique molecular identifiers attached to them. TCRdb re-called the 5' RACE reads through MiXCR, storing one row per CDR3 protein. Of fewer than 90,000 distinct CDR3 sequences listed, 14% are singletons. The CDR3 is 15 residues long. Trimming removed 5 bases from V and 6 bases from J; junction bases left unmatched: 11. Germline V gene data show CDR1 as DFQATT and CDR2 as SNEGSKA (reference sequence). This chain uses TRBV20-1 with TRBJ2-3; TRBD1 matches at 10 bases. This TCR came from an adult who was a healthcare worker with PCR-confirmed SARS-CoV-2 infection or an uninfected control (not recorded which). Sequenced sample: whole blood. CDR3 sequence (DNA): TGCAGTGCTGAGCGGACAGGGGGTGGTATGGATACGCAGTATTTT. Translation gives CSAERTGGGMDTQYF.